These 12 T cell receptor beta chains came from one sample sequenced in a study of blood T cells in healthy people across ages. A J-beta primer mix and a sample-barcoded 5' primer were used in a second PCR of roughly 7 to 12 cycles. TCRdb passed the 5' RACE reads through MiXCR, listing each CDR3 protein once. The repertoire holds around 2 million distinct CDR3 sequences, with roughly two fifths as singletons. Sequenced material: blood. The receptor source for this set is a human donor in good health.

To note about this clonotype: A much larger clonotype is one base distant, so this may be a read error. J is TRBJ2-7 and V is TRBV5-1, with D possibly TRBD1 on 6 matching bases. CDR1 and CDR2 from the germline V gene are SGHRS and YFSETQ. The CDR3 spans 14 residues. The CDR3 region has the DNA TGCGCCAGCAGCTTTGACAGGACTTCCTACGGGCAGTACTTC. The encoded protein is CASSFDRTSYGQYF.

This clonotype has a handful of counts. In DNA, the CDR3 is TGTGCCAGCATCACACAGGGTAATGAGCAGTTCTTC. Protein: CASITQGNEQFF. This chain connects TRBV5-6 to TRBJ2-1; D might be TRBD1 (6 bases). CDR1 SGHDT and CDR2 YYEEEE come from the germline V gene. The CDR3 runs 12 residues. Trimming stripped 6 bases from V and 7 bases from J, with 11 bases between.

This clonotype was picked up a small number of times. The chain is built from TRBV20-1 and TRBJ1-2; D is ambiguous. The length of the CDR3 is 15 residues. The V gene's germline CDR1 is DFQATT and CDR2 SNEGSKA (reference sequence). Trimming stripped 2 bases from V and 2 bases from J, with 15 bases between. The CDR3: CSARFPKGVNYGYTF. In DNA, the CDR3 is TGCAGTGCTAGATTTCCTAAGGGTGTCAACTATGGCTACACCTTC.

In its sample, this clonotype was seen once. The conserved final phenylalanine or tryptophan is absent from the CDR3, which likely points to a read error. This chain joins TRBV7-2 and TRBJ1-2, with a possible D match to TRBD1 (6 bases). This CDR3 is built from 16 residues. The V and J ends lost 4 bases and 6 bases respectively, with 21 bases between them. Per germline, CDR1 SGHTA and CDR2 FQGNSA. In nucleotides, the CDR3 is TGTGCCAGCAGCTCGATCGACGACAGGTCGCTTAATGGCTACACCTTA. It is translated as CASSSIDDRSLNGYTL.

This clonotype was seen more than once but under ten times. The chain carries TRBV7-2 and TRBJ2-3, with TRBD2 identical over 8 bases. V dropped 0 bases and J dropped 2; count of bases not matched to a gene: 7. This CDR3 contains 17 residues. Germline V gene data show CDR1 as SGHTA and CDR2 as FQGNSA. DNA of the CDR3: TGTGCCAGCAGCTTAGCGTGGCGGGGGGACTACACAGATACGCAGTATTTT. It encodes CASSLAWRGDYTDTQYF.

Comment on this clonotype: An end of the junction does not agree with germline; a read error may underlie this. V usage is TRBV20-1 and J usage is TRBJ2-1, with TRBD2 as a possible D gene (5 bases). This CDR3 spans 14 amino acids. Germline lookup yields CDR1 DFQATT and CDR2 SNEGSKA (reference sequence). DNA for the CDR3: TGCAGTGCTGGAGATGTGCGGGTTCACAATGAGCAGTTCTTC. It specifies CSAGDVRVHNEQFF.

In this sample, this clonotype turned up a few times. V usage is TRBV6-2 or TRBV6-3 and J usage is TRBJ2-1; 7 nucleotides agree with TRBD2. This CDR3 has 14 residues. CDR1 and CDR2 (germline): MNHEY, SVGEGT. J gave up 13 bases and V 4 bases, and 13 bases lay outside the gene matches. The CDR3 nucleotides are TGTGCCAGCAGTTTATGGGTCCGGGGGGACGAACAGTTCTTC. Its translation is CASSLWVRGDEQFF.

This clonotype was seen only a few times. The rearrangement uses TRBV7-8 and TRBJ1-1; no definite D call. CDR1 is SGHVS and CDR2 is FQNEAQ in the germline V gene. The CDR3 is 14 residues long. V was trimmed by 4 bases and J by 1 base, leaving 10 bases between them. DNA for the CDR3: TGTGCCAGCAGCTCAAACTATGGGAACACTGAAGCTTTCTTT. Its translation is CASSSNYGNTEAFF.

J is TRBJ2-5 and V is TRBV4-1; 9 bases are a match to TRBD2. The J call may be mistaken, given a closer DNA end match to TRBJ2-7. CDR1 and CDR2 from the germline V gene are MGHRA and YSYEKL. The CDR3 totals 13 residues. CDR3 region: CASSLAGDNEQYF. The CDR3 region has the DNA TGCGCCAGCAGCCTAGCGGGGGACAACGAGCAGTACTTC.

V and J are TRBV6-2 or TRBV6-3 and TRBJ2-1; 7 nucleotides align to TRBD1. The J segment lost 5 bases and the V segment lost 2 bases, leaving 9 bases of the junction unmatched. This CDR3 region has 16 residues. Germline CDR1 and CDR2: MNHEY and SVGEGT. CDR3 bases: TGTGCCAGCAGTTACGTGCCGGGGACAGAAAACAATGAGCAGTTCTTC. Translation: CASSYVPGTENNEQFF.

This clonotype was counted a few times. This chain connects TRBV29-1 to TRBJ2-5; no firm D call. Germline CDR1 reads SQVTM; CDR2 reads ANQGSEA. V was cut by 1 base and J by 9 bases, with 15 bases left in between. There are 13 residues in the CDR3. CDR3 in DNA: TGCAGCGTTGAAGGGCGAGCAAGAGAAGCCCAGTACTTC. As protein: CSVEGRAREAQYF.

This clonotype showed up just a few times. The rearrangement links TRBV4-2 to TRBJ2-5, with 11 bases fitting TRBD2. The CDR3 extends over 15 amino acids. Looked up from germline, CDR1 is LGHNA and CDR2 is YNFKEQ. The ends lost 0 bases at V and 11 bases at J; junction bases unmatched: 8. The CDR3 here is CASSQDVLAGGEQYF. The CDR3 nucleotides read TGTGCCAGCAGCCAAGATGTCCTAGCGGGGGGTGAGCAGTACTTC.